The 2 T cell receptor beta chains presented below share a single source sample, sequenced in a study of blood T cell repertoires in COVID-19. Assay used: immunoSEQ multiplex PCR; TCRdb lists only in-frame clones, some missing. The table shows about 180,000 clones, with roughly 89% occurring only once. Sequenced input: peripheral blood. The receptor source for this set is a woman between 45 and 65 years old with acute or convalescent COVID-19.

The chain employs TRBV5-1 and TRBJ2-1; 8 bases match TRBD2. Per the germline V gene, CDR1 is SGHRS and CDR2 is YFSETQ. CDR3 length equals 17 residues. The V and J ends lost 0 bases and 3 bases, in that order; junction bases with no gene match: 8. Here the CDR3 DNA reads TGCGCCAGCAGCTTGGCCTTATTTGCGGGAGGCTACAATGAGCAGTTCTTC. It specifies CASSLALFAGGYNEQFF.

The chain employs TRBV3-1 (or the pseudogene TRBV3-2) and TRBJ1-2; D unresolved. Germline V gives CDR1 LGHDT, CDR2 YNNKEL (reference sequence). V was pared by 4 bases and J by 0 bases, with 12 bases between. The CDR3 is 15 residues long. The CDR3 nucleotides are TGTGCCAGCAGCCCCAAACCGACACCTAACTATGGCTACACCTTC. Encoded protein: CASSPKPTPNYGYTF.